The 29 T cell receptor beta chains below were found in one sample sequenced in a study of cytomegalovirus exposure and HLA in healthy donors. In the PCR, 60 Vbeta and 13 Jbeta primers were used. The table came from immunoSEQ multiplex PCR; TCRdb's copy has only in-frame clones and leaves some out. The sample holds about 120,000 clones, about a sixth seen once. What was sequenced was PBMCs. The receptors derive from a female donor in good health and CMV-seropositive.

This chain joins TRBV7-9 and TRBJ2-7; TRBD1 is a possible D gene (5 bases). V was pared by 4 bases and J by 3 bases, with 25 bases between. There are 18 residues in the CDR3. CDR1 is SEHNR, CDR2 FQNEAQ, per germline (reference sequence). The CDR3 reads CASSSIIPGLQGVYEQYF. The CDR3 region has the DNA TGTGCCAGCAGCTCGATAATCCCAGGGCTTCAAGGGGTCTACGAGCAGTACTTC.

V is TRBV9 and J is TRBJ2-5, with TRBD2 identical over 7 bases. The V gene end was trimmed by 0 bases and the J gene end by 4 bases; junction bases not matched to a gene: 3. This CDR3 has 14 residues. Germline CDR1 is SGDLS and CDR2 is YYNGEE. CDR3: CASSVGLAGETQYF. The CDR3 nucleotides are TGTGCCAGCAGCGTAGGACTAGCCGGAGAGACCCAGTACTTC.

The chain couples TRBV28 to TRBJ1-1; the D is unclear. CDR3 size: 11 residues. V was cut by 11 bases and J by 7 bases, with 14 bases left in between. Germline V CDR1 and CDR2: MDHEN, SYDVKM. The CDR3 DNA sequence: TGTGCCGGCATTTTCTTCGGTGAAGCTTTCTTT. It specifies CAGIFFGEAFF.

This clone occurred a few times. The chain has TRBV5-4 and TRBJ2-3; TRBD1 might be the D (6 bases). The CDR3 is 14 residues long. The V end lost 4 bases, the J end lost 2 bases, and 11 bases lay between the germline ends. CDR1 is SGHNT and CDR2 is YYREEE in the germline V gene (reference sequence). Written as DNA, the CDR3 is TGTGCCAGCAGCCTCGGACAGTACACAGATACGCAGTATTTT. Its protein is CASSLGQYTDTQYF.

V usage is TRBV7-9 and J usage is TRBJ1-4; D perhaps matches TRBD1 (6 bases). Trimming removed 1 base from V and 10 bases from J, with 13 bases in between. The CDR3 has 14 residues. Germline V gene lookup returns CDR1 SEHNR and CDR2 FQNEAQ (reference sequence). CDR3 protein: CASSLDRVVRKLFF. As DNA, the CDR3 is TGTGCCAGCAGCTTAGACAGGGTCGTACGAAAACTGTTTTTT.

In its sample, this clone was seen a few times. The V and J genes are TRBV2 and TRBJ2-7; 7 nucleotides agree with TRBD1. After removal of 7 bases from V and 2 bases from J, the junction contained 8 bases not matched to a gene. This CDR3 spans 14 amino acids. Germline lookup yields CDR1 SNHLY and CDR2 FYNNEI. The CDR3 protein is CASMRGTDAYEQYF. DNA of the CDR3: TGTGCCAGCATGCGTGGGACAGACGCCTACGAGCAGTACTTC.

This clone occurred a few times. The J gene is TRBJ2-1, the V gene TRBV6-5; 7 bases line up with TRBD1. Germline V lookup: CDR1 MNHEY, CDR2 SVGAGI. CDR3 length equals 13 residues. The V and J ends lost 6 bases and 6 bases, in that order; junction bases with no gene match: 5. The CDR3 loop reads CASSHRGRNEQFF. The CDR3 DNA sequence: TGTGCCAGCAGCCACAGGGGTCGCAATGAGCAGTTCTTC.

The table lists this clone with a few counts. V and J are TRBV7-9 and TRBJ2-3, with 8 bases fitting TRBD2. The CDR3 has 16 residues. Germline V CDR1 and CDR2: SEHNR, FQNEAQ (reference sequence). The ends lost 4 bases at V and 0 bases at J; junction bases unmatched: 6. In DNA form, the CDR3 reads TGTGCCAGCAGCTCAACCAGGACTAGCAGCACAGATACGCAGTATTTT. Protein sequence: CASSSTRTSSTDTQYF.

J is TRBJ1-5 and V is TRBV19; tentatively, D is TRBD1 (6 bases). The CDR3 loop spans 13 amino acids. V gave up 6 bases and J gave up 7 bases, with 13 bases separating them. The germline V gene encodes CDR1 LNHDA and CDR2 SQIVND (reference sequence). The CDR3 DNA sequence: TGTGCCAGTAGGGGGGCCGACCTCCAGCCCCAGCATTTT. Translated: CASRGADLQPQHF.

This chain links TRBV6-6 with TRBJ1-2; D might be TRBD1 (5 bases). With 4 bases removed from V and 1 base from J, the gap between germline ends came to 7 bases. CDR1 and CDR2 from the germline V gene are MNHNY and SVGAGI (reference sequence). The CDR3 runs 13 residues. CDR3 residues: CASSFDSNYGYTF. CDR3 bases: TGTGCCAGCAGTTTCGACAGTAACTATGGCTACACCTTC.

CDR3 in amino acids: CASSLGGGDTPNTEAFF. The CDR3 DNA follows: TGCGCCAGCAGTCTAGGAGGGGGGGACACCCCGAACACTGAAGCTTTCTTT. The chain couples TRBV10-2 to TRBJ1-1, with a weak D call TRBD1 (6 bases). CDR3 length: 17 residues. The ends were cut back, 5 bases at V and 1 base at J, with 20 bases in the middle. Germline CDR1 WSHSY, CDR2 SAAADI.

In this sample, this clone turned up a few times. The rearrangement uses TRBV27 and TRBJ1-6, with a possible D match to TRBD1 (6 bases). From germline, CDR1 is MNHEY and CDR2 SMNVEV (reference sequence). Trimming stripped 7 bases from V and 3 bases from J, with 10 bases between. The CDR3 has 14 amino acids. The CDR3 is CASKRGGYNSPLHF. As DNA, the CDR3 is TGTGCCAGCAAGCGAGGGGGCTATAATTCACCCCTCCACTTT.

This clone was seen only a few times. This sequence joins TRBV28 and TRBJ1-5; D is uncertain. Germline V gene sequence: CDR1 MDHEN, CDR2 SYDVKM. The V gene lost 1 base and the J gene lost 0 bases, with 10 bases spanning the gap. This CDR3 region has 16 residues. The CDR3 sequence is CASSLLGSYSNQPQHF. The CDR3 region has the DNA TGTGCCAGCAGTTTATTGGGCAGCTATAGCAATCAGCCCCAGCATTTT.

The chain combines TRBV6-1 with TRBJ1-1; D is undetermined. The CDR3 sequence is 12 residues long. Germline V gene lookup returns CDR1 MNHNS and CDR2 SASEGT. The ends were cut back, 6 bases at V and 0 bases at J, with 5 bases in the middle. Here the CDR3 DNA reads TGTGCCAGCAGAACACTGAACACTGAAGCTTTCTTT. Protein: CASRTLNTEAFF.

This clone was seen a handful of times. The chain is built from TRBV4-1 and TRBJ2-3; D is unresolved. CDR3 length: 14 residues. CDR1 is MGHRA and CDR2 is YSYEKL in the germline V gene. The V end lost 0 bases, the J end lost 6 bases, and 10 bases lay between the germline ends. CDR3 sequence: CASSQDPRRDTQYF. The CDR3 DNA follows: TGCGCCAGCAGCCAAGACCCCCGTCGGGATACGCAGTATTTT.

This clone was counted between two and nine times. The rearrangement uses TRBV5-1 and TRBJ1-1; D may be TRBD1 (5 bases). Germline loops: CDR1 SGHRS, CDR2 YFSETQ. The V gene lost 0 bases and the J gene lost 4 bases, with 10 bases spanning the gap. CDR3 length: 14 amino acids. The CDR3 spells CASSLAGGTTEAFF. Here the CDR3 DNA reads TGCGCCAGCAGCTTGGCGGGGGGTACCACTGAAGCTTTCTTT. The full variable domain, its missing parts supplied by reference TRBV5-1 and TRBJ1-1, is KAGVTQTPRYLIKTRGQQVTLSCSPISGHRSVSWYQQTPGQGLQFLFEYFSETQRNKGNFPGRFSGRQFSNSRSEMNVSTLELGDSALYLCASSLAGGTTEAFFGQGTRLTVV.

A few counts support this clone. The chain couples TRBV4-3 to TRBJ1-4; no definite D call. The germline V gene has CDR1 LGHNA and CDR2 YSLEER. V was clipped by 0 bases and J by 10 bases, with 15 bases between them. The CDR3 extends over 15 amino acids. The chain's CDR3 is CASSQDLGWVGKLFF. The CDR3 nucleotides are TGCGCCAGCAGCCAAGATTTGGGCTGGGTAGGAAAACTGTTTTTT.

Here the CDR3 reads CASSQESGGGAAKNIQYF. CDR3 nucleotides: TGTGCCAGCAGCCAAGAGTCTGGCGGGGGGGCCGCCAAAAACATTCAGTACTTC. The V gene is TRBV4-2, the J gene TRBJ2-4, with TRBD2 matching 9 bases. Trimming at V came to 0 bases and at J to 1 base, leaving 7 bases not matched to a gene. The CDR3 is 18 residues long. Germline V gene data show CDR1 as LGHNA and CDR2 as YNFKEQ.

The CDR3 loop reads CASSWDFTDTQYF. CDR3 in DNA: TGCGCCAGCAGCTGGGACTTCACAGATACGCAGTATTTT. The V call is TRBV5-1, the J call TRBJ2-3; perhaps TRBD2 as D (6 bases). From germline, CDR1 is SGHRS and CDR2 YFSETQ. The CDR3 is 13 residues long. Trimming pared 3 bases from V and 2 bases from J, leaving 7 bases between.

J is TRBJ2-7 and V is TRBV7-9; 7 positions agree with TRBD1. V was pared by 5 bases and J by 2 bases, with 9 bases of the junction left unmatched. The CDR3 is made up of 15 amino acids. Looked up from germline, CDR1 is SEHNR and CDR2 is FQNEAQ (reference sequence). The CDR3 DNA reads TGTGCCAGCAGCACAGGGGTACCTGAGCCCTACGAGCAGTACTTC. This encodes CASSTGVPEPYEQYF.

A word on this clone: Other DNA sequences in the same sample also yield this CDR3. The V call is TRBV15, the J call TRBJ2-1, with D possibly TRBD2 on 5 matching bases. Germline V gives CDR1 LNHNV, CDR2 YYDKDF (reference sequence). The CDR3 consists of 12 residues. Between the trimmed V and J ends, which lost 8 bases and 6 bases, there was a span of 11 bases. The CDR3 is CATSSGGNEQFF. The DNA for the CDR3 is TGTGCCACCTCCTCAGGAGGCAATGAGCAGTTCTTC.

The V gene is TRBV6-1, the J gene TRBJ2-5, with 10 nucleotides matching TRBD1. The CDR3 length is 18 residues. V shed 2 bases, J shed 5 bases, and the junction held 14 bases outside the gene matches. CDR1 and CDR2 from the germline V gene are MNHNS and SASEGT. CDR3 protein: CASSELEQTGGRLETQYF. The CDR3 DNA reads TGTGCCAGCAGTGAATTAGAGCAGACAGGGGGCAGGTTGGAGACCCAGTACTTC.

Notes on this clone: A read error may account for a junction end that differs from germline. The V call is TRBV5-1, the J call TRBJ2-7, with 12 bases that match TRBD2. Germline V gives CDR1 SGHRS, CDR2 YFSETQ. CDR3 length: 14 amino acids. The CDR3 sequence: CASTLTSGSYEQYF. The CDR3 coding sequence is TGCGCCAGCACCTTGACTAGCGGGAGCTACGAGCAGTACTTC.

The V call is TRBV18, the J call TRBJ1-2; TRBD1 might be the D (6 bases). V dropped 1 base and J dropped 4 bases, with 13 bases sitting between them. CDR1 and CDR2 from the germline V gene are KGHSH and LQKENI. The CDR3 has 15 amino acids. Here the CDR3 DNA reads TGTGCCAGCTCACCACTTCAGGACAGCGGCTATGGCTACACCTTC. Translation: CASSPLQDSGYGYTF.

The chain uses TRBV10-3 and TRBJ2-1, with 9 bases matching TRBD1. Germline trimming cut 5 bases from V and 5 bases from J; bases unmatched to any gene: 10. The CDR3 is made up of 16 amino acids. Germline CDR1 is ENHRY and CDR2 is SYGVKD. The CDR3 protein is CAISQRDRAKDNEQFF. The CDR3 coding sequence is TGTGCCATCAGTCAACGGGACAGGGCGAAGGACAATGAGCAGTTCTTC.

This clone came up a few times. This chain uses TRBV7-9 with TRBJ1-1; D is possibly TRBD1 (5 bases). The CDR3 is 15 residues long. Per the germline V gene, CDR1 is SEHNR and CDR2 is FQNEAQ (reference sequence). Trimming shortened V by 0 bases and J by 4 bases, and 12 bases separated the two germline ends. The DNA for the CDR3 is TGTGCCAGCAGCTTAGCGCAAGGGGTGGGCACTGAAGCTTTCTTT. Protein sequence: CASSLAQGVGTEAFF. Full variable domain (remainder filled in from reference TRBV7-9 and TRBJ1-1): DTGVSQNPRHKITKRGQNVTFRCDPISEHNRLYWYRQTLGQGPEFLTYFQNEAQLEKSRLLSDRFSAERPKGSFSTLEIQRTEQGDSAMYLCASSLAQGVGTEAFFGQGTRLTVV.

This clone has more than one count but fewer than ten. The chain is built from TRBV7-9 and TRBJ1-2, with TRBD1 identical over 9 bases. V lost 2 bases, J lost 4 bases, and 5 bases stayed unmatched. This CDR3 has 15 residues. CDR1 SEHNR and CDR2 FQNEAQ come from the germline V gene (reference sequence). The chain's CDR3 is CASSLFRTGAYGYTF. CDR3 DNA sequence: TGTGCCAGCAGCTTATTTCGGACAGGGGCCTATGGCTACACCTTC.

V usage is TRBV10-3 and J usage is TRBJ1-5; D perhaps matches TRBD1 (6 bases). CDR3 size: 16 residues. The ends were cut back, 6 bases at V and 3 bases at J, with 18 bases in the middle. CDR1 and CDR2 from the germline V gene are ENHRY and SYGVKD. CDR3 DNA: TGTGCCATCAGGGACGATACAGGGACAAACAATCAGCCCCAGCATTTT. Protein product: CAIRDDTGTNNQPQHF.

The V call is TRBV25-1, the J call TRBJ2-3; D may be TRBD1 (5 bases). This CDR3 has 15 residues. V dropped 0 bases and J dropped 2 bases, with 9 bases sitting between them. From germline, CDR1 is MGHDK and CDR2 SYGVNS. CDR3 amino acids: CASSEYRGDTDTQYF. In DNA form, the CDR3 reads TGTGCCAGCAGTGAATATAGGGGCGACACAGATACGCAGTATTTT.